These T cell receptor beta chains were read from a single sample in a study of T-cell reconstitution after alpha-beta-depleted transplantation in children. TCRdb analysed the PCR reads with MiXCR anew, one entry per CDR3 protein. Seen here are 150,000 to 250,000 distinct CDR3 sequences, 13% to 15% observed once, and the top ten hold about 12%. The sequencing here drew on PBMCs from the stem cell graft donor, taken from the stem cell graft. These receptors came from a human donor who donated a stem cell graft to a child with acute lymphoblastic leukemia. The CDR3 runs from the conserved cysteine through the conserved F or W. A D gene is named only where the DNA matches it firmly.

CDR3: CASSIGGGGSSYNEQFF
V: TRBV19
D: NA

CDR3: CASSRGQGASGANVLTF
V: TRBV5-1
D: TRBD1

CDR3: CASSLSGTRETQYF
V: TRBV12-3/TRBV12-4
D: NA

CDR3: CASSPAGLPHEQYF
V: TRBV6-1
D: NA

CDR3: CATSGLAGDVDEQFF
V: TRBV24-1
D: TRBD2

CDR3: CATGQGGSTSEKLFF
V: TRBV10-3
D: TRBD1

CDR3: CSASGGLASYNEQFF
V: TRBV20-1
D: NA

CDR3: CASSLASRQNTGELFF
V: TRBV5-1
D: NA

CDR3: CASSLDGRRNEQFF
V: TRBV7-7
D: NA

CDR3: CSVARPGQSTDTQYF
V: TRBV29-1
D: TRBD1

CDR3: CASSQSSRVSGNTIYF
V: TRBV4-1
D: NA

CDR3: CASSKPGVQPQHF
V: TRBV28
D: NA

CDR3: CSALLGGNEKLFF
V: TRBV20-1
D: NA

CDR3: CASSLSGGKAFF
V: TRBV5-1
D: TRBD1

CDR3: CASSSDRFTEAFF
V: TRBV11-3
D: NA

CDR3: CASSLGRASGSYNEQFF
V: TRBV11-3
D: TRBD2

CDR3: CASSARRNSFDTQYF
V: TRBV7-2
D: NA

CDR3: CASTMGFLNYGYTF
V: TRBV6-1
D: NA

CDR3: CASSWGTLNTGELFF
V: TRBV12-3/TRBV12-4
D: NA

CDR3: CASSLIAGGSTDTQYF
V: TRBV5-1
D: TRBD2

CDR3: CSVGARGTYEQYF
V: TRBV29-1
D: NA

CDR3: CASKPSIAGNGELFF
V: TRBV5-1
D: TRBD2

CDR3: CASSDRTGNTEAFF
V: TRBV7-9
D: TRBD1

CDR3: CSVDYLAGNEQFF
V: TRBV29-1
D: NA

CDR3: CASSDTSSHEQFF
V: TRBV6-1
D: NA